This entry lists 27 T cell receptor beta chains sequenced from one sample in a study of patients and donors after allogeneic stem cell transplantation. TCRdb redid the calling of the RT-PCR reads with MiXCR, one entry per CDR3 protein. The data contain about a million distinct CDR3 sequences, over 15% of them singletons. The specimen was blood, either unsorted or a sorted T cell fraction (not recorded which). Receptor source: a human donor who was either an allogeneic HSCT recipient or a stem cell or donor lymphocyte infusion donor (not recorded which). It is not recorded whose cells these are; they may come from a transplant donor.

There are a few counts of this clonotype. The chain links TRBV5-1 to TRBJ1-1; 7 bases map to TRBD1. Per the germline V gene, CDR1 is SGHRS and CDR2 is YFSETQ. V was pared by 4 bases and J by 1 base, with 4 bases of the junction left unmatched. The length of the CDR3 is 14 residues. CDR3 sequence (DNA): TGCGCCAGCAGCGAGAGGGGGCCGAACACTGAAGCTTTCTTT. Residues: CASSERGPNTEAFF.

In this sample, this clonotype turned up a few times. This chain joins TRBV6-1 and TRBJ1-5, with 9 bases lining up with TRBD1. This CDR3 contains 16 residues. CDR1 and CDR2 (germline): MNHNS, SASEGT. V lost 6 bases, J lost 3 bases, and 9 bases stayed unmatched. CDR3 bases: TGTGCCAGCAGCGTCTTGGGACAGGGAACCAATCAGCCCCAGCATTTT. It codes for CASSVLGQGTNQPQHF.

The chain links TRBV5-5 to TRBJ1-2; 9 nucleotides agree with TRBD1. This CDR3 has 14 amino acids. Germline loops: CDR1 SGHKS, CDR2 YYEKEE (reference sequence). V shed 2 bases, J shed 4 bases, and the junction held 3 bases outside the gene matches. CDR3 in amino acids: CASSFPGQGYGYTF. Written as DNA, the CDR3 is TGTGCCAGCAGCTTCCCGGGACAGGGCTATGGCTACACCTTC.

This chain uses TRBV6-2 or TRBV6-3 with TRBJ2-7; 10 positions agree with TRBD2. The V gene end was trimmed by 6 bases and the J gene end by 4 bases; junction bases not matched to a gene: 3. CDR3 length: 13 amino acids. CDR1 and CDR2 from the germline V gene are MNHEY and SVGEGT. This chain's CDR3 is CASRPGLAYEQYF. The CDR3 bases are TGTGCCAGCAGACCGGGACTAGCGTACGAGCAGTACTTC.

The chain joins TRBV5-5 to TRBJ1-3, with D perhaps matching TRBD1 (6 bases). Germline assignment: CDR1 SGHKS and CDR2 YYEKEE (reference sequence). The V gene lost 4 bases and the J gene lost 3 bases, with 14 bases spanning the gap. CDR3 size: 15 residues. The CDR3 protein is CASSQGQLGGNTIYF. The CDR3 region has the DNA TGTGCCAGCAGCCAAGGACAGCTCGGTGGAAACACCATATATTTT.

This chain uses TRBV5-5 with TRBJ2-7; D ambiguous. This CDR3 region has 14 residues. V lost 0 bases to trimming and J lost 5 bases, with 12 bases between them. In germline, CDR1 is SGHKS, CDR2 YYEKEE (reference sequence). CDR3 sequence: CASSLAWQVHEQYF. The CDR3 DNA reads TGTGCCAGCAGCTTGGCCTGGCAGGTCCACGAGCAGTACTTC.

This chain links TRBV21-1 with TRBJ2-3. TRBV21-1 is listed as a pseudogene. The CDR3 extends over 12 amino acids. The CDR3 nucleotides read TGTGCCAGCAGCAGATGCACAGATACGCAGTATTTT. Translating it yields CASSRCTDTQYF.

This clonotype came up once. The rearrangement joins TRBV20-1 to TRBJ2-3, with D unresolved. The CDR3 is made up of 15 amino acids. Trimming took 0 bases from V and 3 from J, leaving 13 bases between them. Looked up from germline, CDR1 is DFQATT and CDR2 is SNEGSKA (reference sequence). The chain's CDR3 is CSARDHFSATDTQYF. The CDR3 coding sequence is TGCAGTGCTAGAGATCACTTTTCCGCGACAGATACGCAGTATTTT.

This clonotype has just a few counts. The chain recombines TRBV25-1 with TRBJ1-6; unclear D gene. The CDR3 has 11 residues. V was trimmed by 5 bases and J by 12 bases, leaving 8 bases between them. Germline lookup yields CDR1 MGHDK and CDR2 SYGVNS. Written as DNA, the CDR3 is TGTGCCAGCAGTCGAGTTCGACCCCTCCACTTT. Protein sequence: CASSRVRPLHF.

This clonotype showed up just a few times. The chain uses TRBV7-3 and TRBJ2-3, with D maybe TRBD1 (6 bases). V dropped 0 bases and J dropped 0 bases, with 10 bases sitting between them. Germline lookup yields CDR1 SGHTA and CDR2 FQGTGA. This CDR3 comprises 16 residues. The CDR3 DNA is TGTGCCAGCAGCTTAACCCGGACAGCTAGCACAGATACGCAGTATTTT. This sequence encodes CASSLTRTASTDTQYF.

This chain uses TRBV20-1 with TRBJ2-7; D is tentatively TRBD1 or TRBD2 (5 bases each). The germline V gene has CDR1 DFQATT and CDR2 SNEGSKA (reference sequence). The CDR3 has 15 residues. V gave up 0 bases and J gave up 2 bases, with 14 bases separating them. In DNA, the CDR3 is TGCAGTGCTAGAGATCTGGCGAGAGGGGCCTACGAGCAGTACTTC. Translating it yields CSARDLARGAYEQYF.

This clonotype was seen ten or more times. The chain uses TRBV5-1 and TRBJ1-1, with TRBD1 as a possible D gene (5 bases). V was clipped by 4 bases and J by 6 bases, with 13 bases between them. This CDR3 comprises 13 residues. The germline V gene encodes CDR1 SGHRS and CDR2 YFSETQ. The CDR3 bases are TGCGCCAGCAGCGTAACAGGTCAGGCTGAAGCTTTCTTT. It translates to CASSVTGQAEAFF. Based on the CDR3 plus reference TRBV5-1 and TRBJ1-1, the full variable domain is KAGVTQTPRYLIKTRGQQVTLSCSPISGHRSVSWYQQTPGQGLQFLFEYFSETQRNKGNFPGRFSGRQFSNSRSEMNVSTLELGDSALYLCASSVTGQAEAFFGQGTRLTVV.

The chain uses TRBV11-1 and TRBJ2-7; a possible D gene is TRBD2 (6 bases). V was trimmed by 3 bases and J by 6 bases, leaving 18 bases between them. CDR1 and CDR2 (germline): SGHAT, FQDESV (reference sequence). The CDR3 spans 15 residues. The CDR3 DNA is TGTGCCAGCAGCTTGGACGGGACTCCATTATCCGAGCAGTACTTC. It yields the protein CASSLDGTPLSEQYF.

CDR3: CASSARTSGGDTQYF. The CDR3 DNA reads TGTGCCAGCAGCGCCCGGACTAGCGGGGGAGATACGCAGTATTTT. This sequence joins TRBV2 and TRBJ2-3, with TRBD2 identical over 13 bases. V shed 6 bases and J 5 bases; nucleotides not matched to a gene: 5. Looked up from germline, CDR1 is SNHLY and CDR2 is FYNNEI. The CDR3 extends over 15 amino acids.

The genes are TRBV12-3 or TRBV12-4 and TRBJ1-1; D is uncertain. With 2 bases removed from V and 10 bases from J, the gap between germline ends came to 11 bases. There are 12 residues in the CDR3. DNA for the CDR3: TGTGCCAGCAGTTTAAACGGCGAGGTAGCTTTCTTT. This encodes CASSLNGEVAFF.

This clonotype showed up just a few times. The genes are TRBV24-1 and TRBJ2-1, with TRBD1 identical over 7 bases. The CDR3 is 14 residues long. The ends lost 3 bases at V and 7 bases at J; junction bases unmatched: 5. Germline loops: CDR1 KGHDR, CDR2 SFDVKD. This CDR3 reads CATSDPGTVNEQFF. Here the CDR3 DNA reads TGTGCCACCAGTGATCCCGGGACAGTTAATGAGCAGTTCTTC.

The V and J genes are TRBV7-6 and TRBJ2-7; TRBD1 agrees at 9 bases. Trimming took 4 bases from V and 3 from J; bases not matched to a gene: 10. CDR1 SGHVS and CDR2 FNYEAQ come from the germline V gene. The CDR3 contains 16 residues. CDR3 protein: CASSYIPKTGGYEQYF. The CDR3 coding sequence is TGTGCCAGCAGCTATATACCCAAGACAGGGGGCTACGAGCAGTACTTC. Full variable domain (rest looked up from reference TRBV7-6 and TRBJ2-7): GAGVSQSPRYKVTKRGQDVALRCDPISGHVSLYWYRQALGQGPEFLTYFNYEAQQDKSGLPNDRFSAERPEGSISTLTIQRTEQRDSAMYRCASSYIPKTGGYEQYFGPGTRLTVT.

The chain joins TRBV6-1 to TRBJ1-1; 7 nucleotides match TRBD1. The junction had 4 bases not matched to a gene; V was cut back by 8 bases and J by 1 base. Germline V gives CDR1 MNHNS, CDR2 SASEGT. This CDR3 has 13 residues. The CDR3 region is CASAGGRNTEAFF. CDR3 DNA sequence: TGTGCCAGCGCAGGGGGTCGGAACACTGAAGCTTTCTTT.

This clonotype was counted only a few times. The chain is built from TRBV5-1 and TRBJ1-5; 7 bases line up with TRBD1. Trimming took 4 bases from V and 2 from J; bases not matched to a gene: 9. This CDR3 comprises 16 residues. CDR1 is SGHRS and CDR2 is YFSETQ in the germline V gene. CDR3 residues: CASSPGRQGGNQPQHF. The CDR3 nucleotides are TGCGCCAGCAGCCCGGGCCGACAGGGAGGCAATCAGCCCCAGCATTTT. The full variable domain, completed using reference TRBV5-1 and TRBJ1-5, is KAGVTQTPRYLIKTRGQQVTLSCSPISGHRSVSWYQQTPGQGLQFLFEYFSETQRNKGNFPGRFSGRQFSNSRSEMNVSTLELGDSALYLCASSPGRQGGNQPQHFGDGTRLSIL.

The rearrangement joins TRBV30 to TRBJ1-1; 8 nucleotides align to TRBD1. Germline V gene lookup returns CDR1 GTSNPN and CDR2 SVGIG (reference sequence). This CDR3 has 13 residues. Trimming took 5 bases from V and 1 from J; bases not matched to a gene: 3. The CDR3 DNA is TGTGCCTGGGGGGACAGGAGGAACACTGAAGCTTTCTTT. Its translation is CAWGDRRNTEAFF.

This chain joins TRBV3-1 and TRBJ1-2, with 7 bases aligning to TRBD1. CDR3 length: 14 residues. CDR1 is LGHDT, CDR2 YNNKEL, per germline (reference sequence). The V segment lost 1 base and the J segment 9 bases; nucleotides outside the gene matches: 8. CDR3 in amino acids: CASSQVKGGLSYTF. CDR3 sequence (DNA): TGTGCCAGCAGCCAAGTGAAAGGGGGCCTAAGCTACACCTTC.

The DNA for the CDR3 is TGCAGTGCTGTATCAGATCGGGGGACTGAAGCTTTCTTT. Encoded protein: CSAVSDRGTEAFF. The chain combines TRBV20-1 with TRBJ1-1, with a tentative D call TRBD1 (5 bases). Germline V gene lookup returns CDR1 DFQATT and CDR2 SNEGSKA (reference sequence). Trimming removed 5 bases from V and 5 bases from J, with 15 bases in between. There are 13 residues in the CDR3.

This clonotype was counted at least ten times. The chain carries TRBV10-3 and TRBJ2-3, with D perhaps matching TRBD1 (6 bases). Germline assignment: CDR1 ENHRY and CDR2 SYGVKD. Trimming removed 6 bases from V and 2 bases from J, with 12 bases in between. This CDR3 is 14 amino acids long. The CDR3 reads CAIRETGATDTQYF. The CDR3 region has the DNA TGTGCCATCAGAGAGACAGGAGCCACAGATACGCAGTATTTT.

The chain joins TRBV4-1 to TRBJ2-3; D ambiguous. This CDR3 is 18 amino acids long. The germline CDR1 and CDR2 sequences are MGHRA and YSYEKL. The V and J ends lost 2 bases and 6 bases respectively, with 24 bases between them. The CDR3 nucleotides read TGCGCCAGCAGCCAAAAGGGTTATTCGGTGGAGAGGATCGATACGCAGTATTTT. It encodes CASSQKGYSVERIDTQYF.

This clonotype was seen only a few times. The J gene is TRBJ1-2, the V gene TRBV12-3 or TRBV12-4; 10 bases align to TRBD1. With 4 bases clipped from V and 7 bases from J, the junction kept 6 bases outside the gene matches. CDR3 length: 14 residues. CDR3 nucleotides: TGTGCCAGCAGTTCCGGGACAGGGGTGTCTGGCTACACCTTC. Translated: CASSSGTGVSGYTF.

The table lists this clonotype with a few counts. The genes are TRBV12-3 or TRBV12-4 and TRBJ1-5, with D perhaps matching TRBD1 (5 bases). The V end was cut by 1 base, the J end by 4 bases, with 11 bases between. This CDR3 comprises 15 residues. This CDR3 is CASSLDARENQPQHF. The CDR3 DNA follows: TGTGCCAGCAGTTTAGATGCCAGGGAGAATCAGCCCCAGCATTTT.

The CDR3 DNA follows: TGCAGTGCTATCCCCCGGGGGACTACCCTATACGAGCAGTACTTC. Its translation is CSAIPRGTTLYEQYF. The chain uses TRBV20-1 and TRBJ2-7; TRBD2 matches 7 bases. Losses at the gene ends were 4 bases for V and 4 bases for J; bases not matched to a gene: 13. Per germline, CDR1 DFQATT and CDR2 SNEGSKA (reference sequence). The CDR3 runs 15 residues.